The 18 T cell receptor beta chains below all came from one sample that was sequenced in a study of shared clonotypes between healthy human individuals. Naive CD8 cells were CD45RO-negative, positively selected for CCR7, excluding terminally differentiated effector memory CD45RA+ cells. Produced via immunoSEQ multiplex PCR; TCRdb's table is partial and in-frame only. There are millions of clones in the sample; 93% occur only once, and about 1.8% lies in the top ten. The sequenced sample was naive CD8+ T cells from PBMCs. Receptors originate from a man younger than 35 in good health. Some clones in this sample may be carry-over from other donors' samples.

The V and J genes are TRBV5-4 and TRBJ1-2, with D perhaps TRBD1 (5 bases). Germline V gives CDR1 SGHNT, CDR2 YYREEE (reference sequence). Trimming removed 4 bases from V and 13 bases from J, with 20 bases in between. The CDR3 spans 13 residues. CDR3 bases: TGTGCCAGCAGCACCGGGACTGACTACCCTCGCACCTTC. Its translation is CASSTGTDYPRTF.

The rearrangement links TRBV15 to TRBJ2-1, with 9 bases lining up with TRBD1. The V gene's germline CDR1 is LNHNV and CDR2 YYDKDF (reference sequence). V dropped 5 bases and J dropped 7; count of bases not matched to a gene: 6. The CDR3 length is 14 residues. The CDR3 reads CATSERDRANEQFF. CDR3 coding DNA: TGTGCCACCAGCGAGCGGGACAGGGCAAATGAGCAGTTCTTC.

The gene calls are TRBV29-1 and TRBJ1-2; D remains unclear. The CDR3 runs to 13 residues. In germline, CDR1 is SQVTM, CDR2 ANQGSEA. Trimming left V 5 bases short and J 8 bases short, with 18 bases between. The CDR3 sequence is CSVLRTHGIGYTF. The DNA for the CDR3 is TGCAGCGTTCTCAGGACCCACGGGATCGGCTACACCTTC.

The rearrangement links TRBV7-6 to TRBJ2-7, with D perhaps matching TRBD1 (6 bases). CDR3 length equals 14 residues. Looked up from germline, CDR1 is SGHVS and CDR2 is FNYEAQ. With 6 bases removed from V and 2 bases from J, the gap between germline ends came to 14 bases. The CDR3 coding sequence is TGTGCCAGCAGGAAGGGGGACCGAGCCTACGAGCAGTACTTC. Protein sequence: CASRKGDRAYEQYF.

The gene calls are TRBV7-2 and TRBJ2-5; no clear D gene. Germline CDR1 SGHTA, CDR2 FQGNSA. V shed 3 bases and J shed 1 base, with 6 bases lying between them. The CDR3 runs 13 residues. This chain's CDR3 is CASSFVGQETQYF. CDR3 in DNA: TGTGCCAGCAGCTTCGTGGGCCAAGAGACCCAGTACTTC. The variable domain in full, completed from reference TRBV7-2 and TRBJ2-5, reads GAGVSQSPSNKVTEKGKDVELRCDPISGHTALYWYRQSLGQGLEFLIYFQGNSAPDKSGLPSDRFSAERTGGSVSTLTIQRTQQEDSAVYLCASSFVGQETQYFGPGTRLLVL.

The chain is built from TRBV15 and TRBJ2-1; TRBD1 might be the D (6 bases). The germline CDR1 and CDR2 sequences are LNHNV and YYDKDF (reference sequence). Trimming took off 4 bases at V and 5 bases at J, with 12 bases between the two ends. This CDR3 region has 14 residues. The CDR3 loop reads CATSNRQANNEQFF. CDR3 sequence (DNA): TGTGCCACCAGCAATCGACAGGCTAACAATGAGCAGTTCTTC.

This chain links TRBV7-2 with TRBJ2-1, with TRBD1 identical over 8 bases. J gave up 6 bases and V 4 bases, and 14 bases lay outside the gene matches. Germline CDR1 reads SGHTA; CDR2 reads FQGNSA. The CDR3 is made up of 17 amino acids. CDR3 region: CASSWTGKSSGTNEQFF. In nucleotides, the CDR3 is TGTGCCAGCAGCTGGACAGGGAAGAGTTCTGGAACCAATGAGCAGTTCTTC.

The rearrangement links TRBV9 to TRBJ2-1; D may be TRBD1 or TRBD2 (5 bases each). This CDR3 spans 15 amino acids. Looked up from germline, CDR1 is SGDLS and CDR2 is YYNGEE. Trimming shortened V by 2 bases and J by 8 bases, and 17 bases separated the two germline ends. The CDR3 DNA follows: TGTGCCAGCAGCGTCTCGGGACGGACCCCGGATGAGCAGTTCTTC. Translating gives CASSVSGRTPDEQFF.

A word on this clone: Additional DNA sequences in this sample encode the identical CDR3. This chain uses TRBV27 with TRBJ2-1; D possibly corresponds to TRBD1 (5 bases). Germline V CDR1 and CDR2: MNHEY, SMNVEV (reference sequence). Trimming took 3 bases from V and 4 from J, leaving 7 bases between them. The CDR3 consists of 13 residues. As DNA, the CDR3 is TGTGCCAGCAGTTTCAGGGTTTACAATGAGCAGTTCTTC. Its protein is CASSFRVYNEQFF.

As concerns this clone: This same CDR3 is encoded by further DNA sequences in the sample. J is TRBJ2-3 and V is TRBV27, with 10 bases that match TRBD2. CDR3 size: 14 residues. V lost 5 bases to trimming and J lost 3 bases; unmatched junction nucleotides: 2. The germline CDR1 and CDR2 sequences are MNHEY and SMNVEV (reference sequence). The CDR3 nucleotides read TGTGCCAGCAGTCCTAGCGGGAGTACAGATACGCAGTATTTT. It yields the protein CASSPSGSTDTQYF.

The genes are TRBV29-1 and TRBJ2-2, with a weak D call TRBD2 (6 bases). The CDR3 covers 16 residues. The germline CDR1 and CDR2 sequences are SQVTM and ANQGSEA. The V and J ends lost 4 bases and 2 bases respectively, with 17 bases between them. The CDR3 protein is CSVVALVSGNTGELFF. The CDR3, as DNA: TGCAGCGTTGTGGCCCTGGTTAGCGGAAACACCGGGGAGCTGTTTTTT.

The chain is built from TRBV10-3 and TRBJ2-7; 7 nucleotides match TRBD1. The CDR3 spans 13 residues. In germline, CDR1 is ENHRY, CDR2 SYGVKD. V trimming: 4 bases; J trimming: 3 bases; junction bases outside the gene matches: 3. The CDR3 protein is CAISGWDSYEQYF. CDR3 nucleotides: TGTGCCATCAGTGGCTGGGACAGCTACGAGCAGTACTTC.

The chain carries TRBV9 and TRBJ2-2; 9 bases line up with TRBD1. Germline V lookup: CDR1 SGDLS, CDR2 YYNGEE. This CDR3 is built from 19 residues. The V gene end was trimmed by 2 bases and the J gene end by 6 bases; junction bases not matched to a gene: 17. CDR3 sequence (DNA): TGTGCCAGCAGCGTGCCTGGGACAGGGAAGGGAATTGACGCCGGGGAGCTGTTTTTT. It is translated as CASSVPGTGKGIDAGELFF.

The V and J genes are TRBV5-4 and TRBJ2-3, with D maybe TRBD2 (6 bases). V was clipped by 0 bases and J by 1 base, with 21 bases between them. This CDR3 is built from 19 residues. Per the germline V gene, CDR1 is SGHNT and CDR2 is YYREEE (reference sequence). The CDR3 DNA sequence: TGTGCCAGCAGCTTGGGGGACTCTCGAAGGGGTTCTGGCACAGATACGCAGTATTTT. Amino acid sequence: CASSLGDSRRGSGTDTQYF.

The chain is built from TRBV19 and TRBJ1-2; D ambiguous. This CDR3 has 14 residues. Trimming left V 5 bases short and J 10 bases short, with 20 bases between. The germline CDR1 and CDR2 sequences are LNHDA and SQIVND (reference sequence). The CDR3 loop reads CASSGRSTPGDYTF. Here the CDR3 DNA reads TGTGCCAGTAGTGGGCGGTCCACTCCTGGTGACTACACCTTC.

The rearrangement joins TRBV5-4 to TRBJ2-2; D remains unclear. The CDR3 spans 13 residues. Trimming removed 1 base from V and 2 bases from J, with 3 bases in between. Germline V lookup: CDR1 SGHNT, CDR2 YYREEE (reference sequence). The DNA of the CDR3 is TGTGCCAGCAGCTTGACCAACACCGGGGAGCTGTTTTTT. Amino acid sequence: CASSLTNTGELFF.

V and J are TRBV28 and TRBJ1-2; possible D gene TRBD1, 6 bases. Trimming removed 5 bases at V and 1 base at J, with 17 bases between. Per the germline V gene, CDR1 is MDHEN and CDR2 is SYDVKM. This CDR3 comprises 16 residues. The CDR3 loop reads CASSPPGDKLNYGYTF. In DNA form, the CDR3 reads TGTGCCAGCAGTCCCCCGGGGGACAAACTTAACTATGGCTACACCTTC.

This chain uses TRBV27 with TRBJ2-1, with 7 bases matching TRBD1. Germline V CDR1 and CDR2: MNHEY, SMNVEV (reference sequence). The CDR3 contains 14 residues. The junction had 7 bases not matched to a gene; V was cut back by 5 bases and J by 6 bases. The CDR3, as DNA: TGTGCCAGCAGTGACAGGGAACCTATCAATGAGCAGTTCTTC. Its translation: CASSDREPINEQFF.